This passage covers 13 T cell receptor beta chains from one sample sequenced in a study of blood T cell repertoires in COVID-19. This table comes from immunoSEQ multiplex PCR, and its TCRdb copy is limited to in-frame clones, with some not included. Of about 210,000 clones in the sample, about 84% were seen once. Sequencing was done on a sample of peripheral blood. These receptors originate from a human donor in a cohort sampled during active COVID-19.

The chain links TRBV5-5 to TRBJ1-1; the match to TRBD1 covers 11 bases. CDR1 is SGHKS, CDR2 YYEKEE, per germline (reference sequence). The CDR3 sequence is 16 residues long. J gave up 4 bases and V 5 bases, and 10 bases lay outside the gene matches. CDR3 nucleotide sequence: TGTGCCAGCAGTCTGGACAGGGGGCGCCGGGGCACTGAAGCTTTCTTT. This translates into CASSLDRGRRGTEAFF. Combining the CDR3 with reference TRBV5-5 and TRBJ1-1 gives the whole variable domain DAGVTQSPTHLIKTRGQQVTLRCSPISGHKSVSWYQQVLGQGPQFIFQYYEKEERGRGNFPDRFSARQFPNYSSELNVNALLLGDSALYLCASSLDRGRRGTEAFFGQGTRLTVV.

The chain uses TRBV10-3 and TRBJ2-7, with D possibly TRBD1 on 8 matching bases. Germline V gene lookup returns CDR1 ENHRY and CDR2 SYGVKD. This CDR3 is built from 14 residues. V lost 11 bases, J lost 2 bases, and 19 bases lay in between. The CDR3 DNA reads TGTGCCGCCGGACCACAGGGGGGGACCTACGAGCAGTACTTC. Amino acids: CAAGPQGGTYEQYF.

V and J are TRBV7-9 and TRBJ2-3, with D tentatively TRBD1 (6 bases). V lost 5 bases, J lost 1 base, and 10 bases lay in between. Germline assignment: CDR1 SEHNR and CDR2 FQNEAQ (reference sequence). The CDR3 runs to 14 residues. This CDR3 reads CASSPQGRTDTQYF. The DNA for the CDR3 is TGTGCCAGCAGCCCCCAGGGGCGCACAGATACGCAGTATTTT.

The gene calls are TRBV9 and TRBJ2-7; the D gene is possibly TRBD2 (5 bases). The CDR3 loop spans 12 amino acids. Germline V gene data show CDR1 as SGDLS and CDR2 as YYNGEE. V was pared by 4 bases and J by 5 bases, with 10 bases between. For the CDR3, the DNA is TGTGCCAGCAGCTCAGTGCGGGACGAGCAGTACTTC. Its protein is CASSSVRDEQYF.

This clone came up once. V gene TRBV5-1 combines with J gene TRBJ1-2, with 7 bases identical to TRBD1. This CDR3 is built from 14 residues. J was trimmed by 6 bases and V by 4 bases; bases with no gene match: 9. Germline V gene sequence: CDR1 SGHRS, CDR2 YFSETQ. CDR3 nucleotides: TGCGCCAGCAGCCCCGCCGGGACAGAACATGGCTACACCTTC. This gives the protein CASSPAGTEHGYTF.

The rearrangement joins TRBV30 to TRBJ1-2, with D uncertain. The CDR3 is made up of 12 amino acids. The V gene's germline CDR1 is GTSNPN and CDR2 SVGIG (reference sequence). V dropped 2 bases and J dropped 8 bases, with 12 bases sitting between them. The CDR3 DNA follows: TGTGCCTGGAGTTACAGTATTGGAGGCTACACCTTC. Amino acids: CAWSYSIGGYTF.

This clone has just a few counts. The CDR3 spells CASSPGDRGNSPLHF. CDR3 sequence (DNA): TGTGCCAGCAGCCCCGGGGACAGGGGTAATTCACCCCTCCACTTT. The chain links TRBV5-4 to TRBJ1-6; 10 bases match TRBD1. Germline V lookup: CDR1 SGHNT, CDR2 YYREEE (reference sequence). Unmatched junction bases numbered 4, after V lost 4 bases and J lost 6 bases. The CDR3 runs to 15 residues.

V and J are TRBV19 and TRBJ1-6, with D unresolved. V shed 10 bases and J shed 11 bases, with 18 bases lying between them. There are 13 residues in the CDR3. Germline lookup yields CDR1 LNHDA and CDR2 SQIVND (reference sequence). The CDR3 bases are TGTGCCACCGCGGACGGGCAGCGGGCACCCCTCCACTTT. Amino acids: CATADGQRAPLHF.

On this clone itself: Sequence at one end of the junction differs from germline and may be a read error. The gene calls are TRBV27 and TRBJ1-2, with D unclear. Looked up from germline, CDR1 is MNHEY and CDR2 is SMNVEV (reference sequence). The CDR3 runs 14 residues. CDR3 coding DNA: TGTGCCAGCAGCTTATCACTGGGTGTGGGCGGCTACACCTTC. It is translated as CASSLSLGVGGYTF.

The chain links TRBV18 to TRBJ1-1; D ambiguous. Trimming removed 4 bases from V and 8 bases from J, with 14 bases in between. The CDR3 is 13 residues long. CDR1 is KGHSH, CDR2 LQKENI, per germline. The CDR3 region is CASSRNSGLEAFF. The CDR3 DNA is TGTGCCAGCTCACGGAATTCGGGTTTGGAAGCTTTCTTT. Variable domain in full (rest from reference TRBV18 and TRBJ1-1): NAGVMQNPRHLVRRRGQEARLRCSPMKGHSHVYWYRQLPEEGLKFMVYLQKENIIDESGMPKERFSAEFPKEGPSILRIQQVVRGDSAAYFCASSRNSGLEAFFGQGTRLTVV.

CDR3 region: CASSTHGARQEAFF. The DNA for the CDR3 is TGTGCCAGCAGTACACATGGAGCCAGACAGGAAGCTTTCTTT. The rearrangement joins TRBV27 to TRBJ1-1; tentatively, D is TRBD1 (5 bases). V shed 5 bases and J shed 8 bases, with 18 bases lying between them. Germline CDR1 is MNHEY and CDR2 is SMNVEV (reference sequence). There are 14 residues in the CDR3.

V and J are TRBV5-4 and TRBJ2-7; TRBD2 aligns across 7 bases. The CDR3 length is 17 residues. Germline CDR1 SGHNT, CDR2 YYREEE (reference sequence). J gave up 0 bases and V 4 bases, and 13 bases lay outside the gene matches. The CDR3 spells CASSPGGPAGLSYEQYF. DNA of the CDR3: TGTGCCAGCAGCCCGGGGGGACCGGCAGGCCTCTCCTACGAGCAGTACTTC.

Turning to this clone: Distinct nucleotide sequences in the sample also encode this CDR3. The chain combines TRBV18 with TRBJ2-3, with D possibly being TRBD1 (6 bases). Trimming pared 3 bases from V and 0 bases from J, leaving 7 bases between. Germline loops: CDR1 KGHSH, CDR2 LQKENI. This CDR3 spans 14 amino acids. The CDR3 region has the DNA TGTGCCAGCTCACCCACAGGGAGCACAGATACGCAGTATTTT. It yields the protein CASSPTGSTDTQYF.